Below, 14 T cell receptor beta chains from the same sample are listed, as sequenced in a study of control samples from healthy donors and cancer patients. Clones were sequenced by immunoSEQ multiplex PCR, and TCRdb holds only the in-frame ones, with some missing. The repertoire includes about 120,000 clones, approximately 89% of them detected once, and 7.8% sits in the top ten. The sequenced sample consisted of blood. These receptors originate from a woman aged 18-35 years in good health.

This chain uses TRBV19 with TRBJ1-1, with a weak D call TRBD1 (5 bases). Germline CDR1 reads LNHDA; CDR2 reads SQIVND (reference sequence). V lost 7 bases to trimming and J lost 1 base, with 13 bases between them. This CDR3 is built from 14 residues. CDR3 DNA sequence: TGTGCCAGTACTCTCCGGAGGGGGAACACTGAAGCTTTCTTT. Its protein product is CASTLRRGNTEAFF.

This clone appeared a few times. This chain links TRBV18 with TRBJ1-3, with D uncertain. CDR1 and CDR2 from the germline V gene are KGHSH and LQKENI. V gave up 2 bases and J gave up 1 base, with 9 bases separating them. This CDR3 has 15 residues. This CDR3 reads CASSPGEGSGNTIYF. The CDR3 DNA follows: TGTGCCAGCTCACCAGGAGAGGGTTCTGGAAACACCATATATTTT.

The gene calls are TRBV2 and TRBJ2-1, with a weak D call TRBD2 (6 bases). This CDR3 is built from 17 residues. V was cut by 4 bases and J by 10 bases, with 26 bases left in between. The germline V gene encodes CDR1 SNHLY and CDR2 FYNNEI. This chain's CDR3 is CASSAPRDSQLNAEQFF. CDR3 coding DNA: TGTGCCAGCAGTGCCCCCCGGGACTCACAACTAAATGCGGAGCAGTTCTTC.

V usage is TRBV5-1 and J usage is TRBJ1-4; the D gene is possibly TRBD1 (6 bases). The CDR3 consists of 14 residues. V was clipped by 2 bases and J by 7 bases, with 12 bases between them. Germline V gene sequence: CDR1 SGHRS, CDR2 YFSETQ. In DNA form, the CDR3 reads TGCGCCAGCAGCTTCGGGGGCGCTGGTGAAAAACTGTTTTTT. Its protein is CASSFGGAGEKLFF.

This clone was counted once. The chain employs TRBV28 and TRBJ2-2; 9 nucleotides line up with TRBD2. From germline, CDR1 is MDHEN and CDR2 SYDVKM. The V and J ends lost 5 bases and 0 bases, in that order; junction bases with no gene match: 1. The CDR3 runs to 15 residues. The CDR3 DNA reads TGTGCCAGCAGTCGCGGGGGGGCGAACACCGGGGAGCTGTTTTTT. This sequence encodes CASSRGGANTGELFF. Full variable domain (rest looked up from reference TRBV28 and TRBJ2-2): DVKVTQSSRYLVKRTGEKVFLECVQDMDHENMFWYRQDPGLGLRLIYFSYDVKMKEKGDIPEGYSVSREKKERFSLILESASTNQTSMYLCASSRGGANTGELFFGEGSRLTVL.

This chain joins TRBV9 and TRBJ1-1, with D possibly TRBD1 on 5 matching bases. CDR3 size: 15 residues. CDR1 SGDLS and CDR2 YYNGEE come from the germline V gene. The ends were cut back, 0 bases at V and 6 bases at J, with 15 bases in the middle. CDR3 in DNA: TGTGCCAGCAGCGTAGGACCGGGACTCTTTGCTGAAGCTTTCTTT. It translates to CASSVGPGLFAEAFF.

The J gene is TRBJ2-7, the V gene TRBV7-8; 14 positions match TRBD2. Germline trimming cut 5 bases from V and 3 bases from J; bases unmatched to any gene: 3. The CDR3 has 15 residues. Germline CDR1 reads SGHVS; CDR2 reads FQNEAQ. In DNA, the CDR3 is TGTGCCAGCAGCCGGGGGACTAGCGGGAGCTACGAGCAGTACTTC. It specifies CASSRGTSGSYEQYF.

The chain couples TRBV10-1 to TRBJ2-4; TRBD1 or TRBD2 may be the D gene (5 bases each). The CDR3 is made up of 14 amino acids. Germline loops: CDR1 WNHNN, CDR2 SYGVQD (reference sequence). V shed 8 bases and J shed 6 bases, with 17 bases lying between them. The chain's CDR3 is CASSRDLAVNIQYF. The CDR3 region has the DNA TGCGCCAGCTCCAGGGACCTGGCAGTAAACATTCAGTACTTC.

The rearrangement joins TRBV24-1 to TRBJ1-1, with a weak D call TRBD1 (6 bases). The CDR3 length is 17 residues. Germline V lookup: CDR1 KGHDR, CDR2 SFDVKD. V was pared by 5 bases and J by 0 bases, with 18 bases between. The CDR3 region is CATSASGESNMNTEAFF. CDR3 coding DNA: TGTGCCACCAGTGCGTCAGGGGAGAGCAATATGAACACTGAAGCTTTCTTT.

The chain uses TRBV9 and TRBJ2-2; no clear D gene. Germline CDR1 and CDR2: SGDLS and YYNGEE. The CDR3 has 15 amino acids. V was pared by 3 bases and J by 2 bases, with 11 bases between. In DNA form, the CDR3 reads TGTGCCAGCAGCGCCGACTTAACCAACACCGGGGAGCTGTTTTTT. Translated: CASSADLTNTGELFF. Combining the CDR3 with reference TRBV9 and TRBJ2-2 gives the whole variable domain DSGVTQTPKHLITATGQRVTLRCSPRSGDLSVYWYQQSLDQGLQFLIQYYNGEERAKGNILERFSAQQFPDLHSELNLSSLELGDSALYFCASSADLTNTGELFFGEGSRLTVL.

This clone was detected only once. The chain couples TRBV6-1 to TRBJ1-1; D is unresolved. V was trimmed by 3 bases and J by 5 bases, leaving 13 bases between them. The CDR3 contains 14 residues. Germline CDR1 and CDR2: MNHNS and SASEGT. CDR3 nucleotide sequence: TGTGCCAGCAGTGAGCAAGGCGGTTTTACTGAAGCTTTCTTT. Its protein product is CASSEQGGFTEAFF.

CDR3: CASSERLGKLFF. The CDR3 coding sequence is TGTGCCAGCAGTGAAAGGTTGGGGAAACTGTTTTTT. The chain combines TRBV2 with TRBJ1-4; D gene ambiguous. With 2 bases removed from V and 11 bases from J, the gap between germline ends came to 9 bases. The germline CDR1 and CDR2 sequences are SNHLY and FYNNEI. This CDR3 is 12 amino acids long.

In its sample, this clone was seen once. The chain recombines TRBV5-1 with TRBJ2-7; D possibly uses TRBD1 or TRBD2 (6 bases each). The ends were cut back, 0 bases at V and 3 bases at J, with 19 bases in the middle. CDR3 size: 17 residues. Germline assignment: CDR1 SGHRS and CDR2 YFSETQ. This chain's CDR3 is CASSLARGPGGVYEQYF. The CDR3 bases are TGCGCCAGCAGCTTGGCCCGGGGGCCAGGTGGGGTCTACGAGCAGTACTTC.

This clone was seen a single time. V and J are TRBV28 and TRBJ1-2; no reliable D call. CDR3 length equals 15 residues. The germline CDR1 and CDR2 sequences are MDHEN and SYDVKM. V dropped 5 bases and J dropped 5 bases, with 18 bases sitting between them. The CDR3 coding sequence is TGTGCCAGCAGTCTTTCCCTGTCCGTGACTTATGGCTACACCTTC. Translation: CASSLSLSVTYGYTF.